A selection of T cell receptor beta chains follows, all from one sample in a study of cytomegalovirus exposure and HLA in healthy donors. The data were produced by immunoSEQ multiplex PCR, yet TCRdb's version contains in-frame clones alone and is incomplete. The sample has more than 85,000 clones, approximately 68% seen once; the top ten hold under 5.5%. The sequencing sample was made of PBMCs. Source of these receptors: a woman aged 18-30 years in good health and CMV-seropositive. Each CDR3 is given with its conserved first and last residue. D genes are given only for firm matches. Clone size appears in some rows only: once, few, many, or a class for an expanded clone.

v_gene,abundance,j_gene,d_gene,CDR3aa,CDR3nt
TRBV28,NA,TRBJ2-7,NA,CASSVSYEQYF,TGTGCCAGCAGTGTATCCTACGAGCAGTACTTC
TRBV29-1,NA,TRBJ2-5,TRBD2,CSGVTSGQETQYF,TGCAGCGGGGTCACTAGCGGACAAGAGACCCAGTACTTC
TRBV5-6,few,TRBJ1-1,NA,CASSAGTLNTEAFF,TGTGCCAGCAGCGCCGGGACATTGAACACTGAAGCTTTCTTT
TRBV29-1,NA,TRBJ2-7,TRBD2,CSASGRAPVEQYF,TGCAGCGCAAGCGGGAGGGCCCCGGTCGAGCAGTACTTC
TRBV6-4,NA,TRBJ2-2,TRBD2,CASSLVAGEGTGELFF,TGTGCCAGCAGCCTCGTAGCGGGAGAGGGCACCGGGGAGCTGTTTTTT
TRBV11-3,once,TRBJ2-3,TRBD2,CASSPRAGGTDTQYF,TGTGCCAGCAGCCCGCGAGCGGGAGGCACGGATACGCAGTATTTT
TRBV27,NA,TRBJ2-1,TRBD1,CASSSSRGLPYNEQFF,TGTGCCAGCAGTTCGAGCAGGGGGCTACCCTACAATGAGCAGTTCTTC
TRBV6-6,NA,TRBJ2-5,NA,CASSSLNRVETQYF,TGTGCCAGCAGTTCTCTGAATCGCGTGGAGACCCAGTACTTC
TRBV27,NA,TRBJ1-1,NA,CASSFSAGTNTEAFF,TGTGCCAGCAGTTTCTCTGCCGGTACGAACACTGAAGCTTTCTTT
TRBV30,NA,TRBJ2-7,NA,CAWSVSGFNEQYF,TGTGCCTGGAGTGTATCAGGGTTTAACGAGCAGTACTTC
TRBV5-1,NA,TRBJ1-4,TRBD1,CASSHGTGGEKLFF,TGCGCCAGCAGCCATGGGACAGGGGGTGAAAAACTGTTTTTT